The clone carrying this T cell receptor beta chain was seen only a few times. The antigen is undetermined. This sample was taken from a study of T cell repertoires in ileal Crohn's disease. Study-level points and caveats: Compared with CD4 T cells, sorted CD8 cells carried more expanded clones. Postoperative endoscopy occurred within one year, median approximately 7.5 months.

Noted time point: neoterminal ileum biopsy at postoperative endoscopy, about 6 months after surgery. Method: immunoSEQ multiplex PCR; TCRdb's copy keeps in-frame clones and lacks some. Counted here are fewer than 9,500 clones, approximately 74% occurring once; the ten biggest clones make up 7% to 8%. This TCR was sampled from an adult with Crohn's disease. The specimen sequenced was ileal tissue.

The CDR3, as DNA: TGTGCCTGGACCCGAGCTGCGGTGAACACTGAAGCTTTCTTT. Amino acids: CAWTRAAVNTEAFF. The rearrangement joins TRBV30 to TRBJ1-1; D is uncertain. The germline V and J ends were trimmed by 4 bases and 0 bases, with 12 bases remaining between them. The CDR3 has 14 residues. Germline V gives CDR1 GTSNPN, CDR2 SVGIG (reference sequence).